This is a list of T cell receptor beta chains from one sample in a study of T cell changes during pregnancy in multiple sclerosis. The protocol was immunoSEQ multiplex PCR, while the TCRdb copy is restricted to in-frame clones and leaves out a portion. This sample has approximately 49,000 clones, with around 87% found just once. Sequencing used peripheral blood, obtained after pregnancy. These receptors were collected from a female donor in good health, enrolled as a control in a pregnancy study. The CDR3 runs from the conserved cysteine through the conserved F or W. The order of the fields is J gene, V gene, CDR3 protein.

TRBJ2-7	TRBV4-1	CASSPGTGGGYEQYF
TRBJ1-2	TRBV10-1	CASSDSPETGNYGYTF
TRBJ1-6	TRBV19	CASTPGQGANSPLHF
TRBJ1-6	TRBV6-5	CASSPRTDNSPLHF
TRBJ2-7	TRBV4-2	CASSQEPSTGNYEQYF
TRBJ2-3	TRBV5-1	CASSPSTGVGTDTQYF
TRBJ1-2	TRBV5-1	CASSLVAGGISGYTF
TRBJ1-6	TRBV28	CASSPADRDNSPLHF
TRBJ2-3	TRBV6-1	CASSDWAGTDTQYF
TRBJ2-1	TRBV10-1	CASSGGLAGGNEQFF
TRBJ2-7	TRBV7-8	CASSSRERTFYEQYF
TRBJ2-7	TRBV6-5	CASSRSGFTYEQYF
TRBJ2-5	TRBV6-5	CASSTGLAGPETQYF
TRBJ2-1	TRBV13	CASSGLAEPYNEQFF
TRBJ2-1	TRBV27	CASRTSKGRVNEQFF
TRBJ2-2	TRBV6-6	CASSYADLFGAGELFF
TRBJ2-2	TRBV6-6	CASTTGGLNTGELFF
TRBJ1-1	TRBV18	CASSPGAGGWTEAFF
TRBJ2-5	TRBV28	CASRRTGLAGVQETQYF
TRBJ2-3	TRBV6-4	CASSDTTGITDTQYF
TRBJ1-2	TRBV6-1	CASSERQNNYGYTF
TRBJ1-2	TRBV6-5	CASSYSNHRDGYTF
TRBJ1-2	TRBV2	CASSNIYGYTF
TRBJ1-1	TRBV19	CASSSRRGNTEAFF
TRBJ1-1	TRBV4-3	CASTLKRGDTEAFF
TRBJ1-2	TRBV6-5	CASSGTVNFLDGYTF
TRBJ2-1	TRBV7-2	CASSLGAGGNNEQFF
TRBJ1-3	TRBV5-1	CASSGGTASGNTIYF
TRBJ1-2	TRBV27	CASSPIRDRRLGYTF
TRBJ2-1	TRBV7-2	CASSPEGGRYNEQFF
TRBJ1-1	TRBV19	CASSNRVDTEAFF
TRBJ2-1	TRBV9	CASSEEDIYNEQFF
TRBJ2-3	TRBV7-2	CASSLGASRATDTQYF
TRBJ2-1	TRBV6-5	CASSYKGASYNEQFF
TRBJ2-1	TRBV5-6	CASSEARSDEQFF
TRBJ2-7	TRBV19	CASSGIPLETSDPTYEQYF
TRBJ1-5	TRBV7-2	CASSLTPGPLNQPQHF
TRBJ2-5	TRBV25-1	CASSEGGLAGIGRETQYF
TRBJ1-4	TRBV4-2	CASSQEPQAAFEKLFF
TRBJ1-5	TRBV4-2	CASSHTYNQPQHF
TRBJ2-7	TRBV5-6	CASSETLHEQYF
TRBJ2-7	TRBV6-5	CASSPTDRSYEQYF